These 30 T cell receptor beta chains were all obtained from the same sample, sequenced in a study of technical replicates of blood from a few donors. Sequencing was performed with immunoSEQ multiplex PCR; in TCRdb, only in-frame clones are kept and a portion is missing. This table holds some 93,000 clones, around 96% found once. The sequenced sample was T cells isolated from PBMCs. These receptors were collected from a human donor in good health.

The rearrangement uses TRBV7-2 and TRBJ2-1, with TRBD1 matching 10 bases. CDR3 length: 15 amino acids. Trimming at V came to 5 bases and at J to 7 bases, leaving 8 bases not matched to a gene. From germline, CDR1 is SGHTA and CDR2 FQGNSA. The CDR3 nucleotides are TGTGCCAGCAGCAATGACAGGGGGCGCGAAAATGAGCAGTTCTTC. Translated: CASSNDRGRENEQFF.

This chain joins TRBV11-3 and TRBJ2-7; D perhaps matches TRBD1 (7 bases). This CDR3 contains 16 residues. Germline V gives CDR1 SGHNT, CDR2 YENEEA. Trimming took 3 bases from V and 5 from J, leaving 20 bases between them. The CDR3 DNA is TGTGCCAGCAGCTTTCGGATTCGCGGGACAGCCCACGAGCAGTACTTC. Its translation is CASSFRIRGTAHEQYF. Full variable domain (remainder filled in from reference TRBV11-3 and TRBJ2-7): EAGVVQSPRYKIIEKKQPVAFWCNPISGHNTLYWYLQNLGQGPELLIRYENEEAVDDSQLPKDRFSAERLKGVDSTLKIQPAELGDSAVYLCASSFRIRGTAHEQYFGPGTRLTVT.

The chain couples TRBV5-1 to TRBJ2-3, with D maybe TRBD2 (7 bases). Trimming shortened V by 3 bases and J by 2 bases, and 16 bases separated the two germline ends. CDR3 size: 16 residues. Germline assignment: CDR1 SGHRS and CDR2 YFSETQ. This CDR3 reads CASSSYGGLPTDTQYF. The DNA of the CDR3 is TGCGCCAGCAGCTCGTACGGGGGGCTCCCCACAGATACGCAGTATTTT.

This clone was found once. The chain links TRBV15 to TRBJ2-7, with 8 bases fitting TRBD1. With 3 bases clipped from V and 0 bases from J, the junction kept 4 bases outside the gene matches. The V gene's germline CDR1 is LNHNV and CDR2 YYDKDF (reference sequence). This CDR3 has 15 residues. The CDR3 DNA sequence: TGTGCCACCAGCAGGGACAGGGCTACCTCCTACGAGCAGTACTTC. Its protein product is CATSRDRATSYEQYF.

In its sample, this clone was seen once. CDR3 bases: TGTGCCAGCAGCTCGACCGTGGGAGGACTAGCGGGCCATACGCAGTATTTT. It codes for CASSSTVGGLAGHTQYF. This sequence joins TRBV7-9 and TRBJ2-3; the match to TRBD2 covers 11 bases. The CDR3 covers 17 residues. Per the germline V gene, CDR1 is SEHNR and CDR2 is FQNEAQ (reference sequence). Trimming took 4 bases from V and 7 from J; bases not matched to a gene: 13. The full variable domain, with the rest looked up from reference TRBV7-9 and TRBJ2-3, is DTGVSQNPRHKITKRGQNVTFRCDPISEHNRLYWYRQTLGQGPEFLTYFQNEAQLEKSRLLSDRFSAERPKGSFSTLEIQRTEQGDSAMYLCASSSTVGGLAGHTQYFGPGTRLTVL.

The gene calls are TRBV4-1 and TRBJ2-1, with 7 bases lining up with TRBD2. Trimming at V came to 2 bases and at J to 3 bases, leaving 7 bases not matched to a gene. The CDR3 runs 16 residues. Germline assignment: CDR1 MGHRA and CDR2 YSYEKL. This CDR3 is CASSQTHQRDYNEQFF. As DNA, the CDR3 is TGCGCCAGCAGCCAAACCCACCAGCGGGACTACAATGAGCAGTTCTTC.

This clone has a handful of counts. The CDR3 nucleotides are TGTGCCACCAGCAGAAGAGCGGGAGGGGGCTACGAGCAGTACTTC. It specifies CATSRRAGGGYEQYF. V gene TRBV15 combines with J gene TRBJ2-7; 10 bases map to TRBD2. Germline CDR1 LNHNV, CDR2 YYDKDF (reference sequence). CDR3 length: 15 amino acids. V gave up 2 bases and J gave up 3 bases; unmatched junction bases: 4.

The chain carries TRBV28 and TRBJ1-2; 8 bases fit TRBD1. Trimming at V came to 6 bases and at J to 3 bases, leaving 18 bases not matched to a gene. This CDR3 has 18 residues. Germline V gene data show CDR1 as MDHEN and CDR2 as SYDVKM. CDR3 sequence: CASSFTLGQGIKDYGYTF. CDR3 nucleotides: TGTGCCAGCAGCTTCACTCTAGGACAGGGAATAAAGGACTATGGCTACACCTTC.

In nucleotides, the CDR3 is TGCAGCGTTGAAGAGCAGAACAAGGCTGTAACATTGTGGGGACAGAGAAGGGGCCTCTATGGCTACACCTTC. Encoded protein: CSVEEQNKAVTLWGQRRGLYGYTF. The rearrangement joins TRBV29-1 to TRBJ1-2, with 7 bases fitting TRBD1. The V and J ends lost 0 bases and 4 bases, in that order; junction bases with no gene match: 35. The CDR3 runs to 24 residues. Per the germline V gene, CDR1 is SQVTM and CDR2 is ANQGSEA.

The V and J genes are TRBV5-1 and TRBJ1-1, with D uncertain. Germline-derived CDR1 and CDR2 are SGHRS and YFSETQ. The V and J ends lost 0 bases and 5 bases respectively, with 11 bases between them. The CDR3 has 14 amino acids. The DNA of the CDR3 is TGCGCCAGCAGCTTGGGCCAGCAGGTTACTGAAGCTTTCTTT. As protein: CASSLGQQVTEAFF.

The gene calls are TRBV7-6 and TRBJ1-1; D unresolved. Trimming cost V 0 bases and J 7 bases, with 15 bases left between them. Germline V gene lookup returns CDR1 SGHVS and CDR2 FNYEAQ. The CDR3 has 15 amino acids. CDR3 DNA: TGTGCCAGCAGCTTAGCGCTTATTGGCACACATGAAGCTTTCTTT. Amino acids: CASSLALIGTHEAFF.

The V and J genes are TRBV5-4 and TRBJ2-2; D may be TRBD2 (6 bases). The germline gives CDR1 SGHNT, CDR2 YYREEE (reference sequence). CDR3 size: 15 residues. V gave up 0 bases and J gave up 4 bases, with 10 bases separating them. The CDR3 DNA is TGTGCCAGCAGCTTGGTTGCGGGAATCACCGGGGAGCTGTTTTTT. It specifies CASSLVAGITGELFF.

This clone was counted a single time. Here the CDR3 reads CASSTQVSWGPAFF. The CDR3 coding sequence is TGTGCCAGCAGCACCCAAGTCTCATGGGGGCCGGCTTTCTTT. The rearrangement joins TRBV27 to TRBJ1-1, with a tentative D call TRBD1 (6 bases). Germline V gene data show CDR1 as MNHEY and CDR2 as SMNVEV (reference sequence). V was trimmed by 6 bases and J by 11 bases, leaving 22 bases between them. This CDR3 comprises 14 residues.

The table lists this clone with a few counts. The chain links TRBV5-1 to TRBJ1-2; tentatively, D is TRBD1 (6 bases). Per germline, CDR1 SGHRS and CDR2 YFSETQ. V lost 4 bases and J 4 bases, leaving 17 bases between the germline ends. The length of the CDR3 is 15 residues. In DNA form, the CDR3 reads TGCGCCAGCAGCGAAACAGGGTTGAGGACCTATGGCTACACCTTC. Protein: CASSETGLRTYGYTF.

V is TRBV29-1 and J is TRBJ2-7; a weak D match, TRBD2 (5 bases). Germline values: CDR1 SQVTM, CDR2 ANQGSEA. The germline V and J ends were trimmed by 6 bases and 3 bases, with 12 bases remaining between them. The CDR3 contains 12 residues. CDR3 sequence: CSVRADNYEQYF. In nucleotides, the CDR3 is TGCAGCGTGAGGGCGGATAACTACGAGCAGTACTTC.

The genes are TRBV29-1 and TRBJ2-1; 8 bases line up with TRBD2. The J segment lost 5 bases and the V segment lost 7 bases, leaving 7 bases of the junction unmatched. Germline values: CDR1 SQVTM, CDR2 ANQGSEA. The CDR3 covers 13 residues. This CDR3 reads CSASGTSNNEQFF. The CDR3 DNA follows: TGCAGCGCCTCCGGGACTAGTAACAATGAGCAGTTCTTC.

The chain uses TRBV11-2 and TRBJ1-2; tentative D call: TRBD1 (5 bases). Looked up from germline, CDR1 is SGHAT and CDR2 is FQNNGV. Between the trimmed V and J ends, which lost 1 base and 3 bases, there was a span of 6 bases. The CDR3 runs 13 residues. The CDR3 region is CASSLAGYYGYTF. The CDR3 DNA is TGTGCCAGCAGCTTAGCAGGGTACTATGGCTACACCTTC.

CDR3 nucleotides: TGTGCCAGCAGCCAAGGGTACAGGGGGCATAGAGCCTACAATGAGCAGTTCTTC. Protein sequence: CASSQGYRGHRAYNEQFF. The chain has TRBV4-2 and TRBJ2-1; 9 bases line up with TRBD1. In germline, CDR1 is LGHNA, CDR2 YNFKEQ. V was pared by 1 base and J by 2 bases, with 9 bases of the junction left unmatched. This CDR3 spans 18 amino acids.

V usage is TRBV28 and J usage is TRBJ1-1; 8 nucleotides line up with TRBD1. J gave up 4 bases and V 4 bases, and 5 bases lay outside the gene matches. CDR3 size: 14 residues. Germline V CDR1 and CDR2: MDHEN, SYDVKM. CDR3 nucleotides: TGTGCCAGCAGTTCAGGGGGCAAGGGCACTGAAGCTTTCTTT. Its translation is CASSSGGKGTEAFF. The full variable domain, completed using reference TRBV28 and TRBJ1-1, is DVKVTQSSRYLVKRTGEKVFLECVQDMDHENMFWYRQDPGLGLRLIYFSYDVKMKEKGDIPEGYSVSREKKERFSLILESASTNQTSMYLCASSSGGKGTEAFFGQGTRLTVV.

This clone was observed a single time. V gene TRBV4-2 combines with J gene TRBJ1-2; 11 bases agree with TRBD1. Germline CDR1 reads LGHNA; CDR2 reads YNFKEQ. The CDR3 spans 18 residues. V dropped 1 base and J dropped 6; count of bases not matched to a gene: 13. The DNA for the CDR3 is TGTGCCAGCAGCCAAGGCCCGGGACAGGGGGTTACTTGGGATGGCTACACCTTC. Translated: CASSQGPGQGVTWDGYTF.

The gene calls are TRBV21-1 and TRBJ2-2; the listed D gene, TRBD1, was not tested against the DNA. TRBV21-1 constitutes a pseudogene. The CDR3 has 16 amino acids. For the CDR3, the DNA is TGTGCCAGCAGCAAGGACCGGACAGGGAAGGCCGGGGAGCTGTTTTTT. Its protein product is CASSKDRTGKAGELFF.

This chain's CDR3 is CASGPGTGTEKLFF. DNA for the CDR3: TGTGCCAGCGGGCCCGGGACAGGGACTGAAAAACTGTTTTTT. The V call is TRBV27, the J call TRBJ1-4; the match to TRBD1 covers 9 bases. The germline gives CDR1 MNHEY, CDR2 SMNVEV (reference sequence). With 8 bases clipped from V and 7 bases from J, the junction kept 8 bases outside the gene matches. This CDR3 is built from 14 residues.

The chain couples TRBV6-1 to TRBJ2-3; 7 bases fit TRBD1. V gave up 2 bases and J gave up 2 bases; unmatched junction bases: 7. From germline, CDR1 is MNHNS and CDR2 SASEGT. CDR3 length equals 16 residues. CDR3 nucleotide sequence: TGTGCCAGCAGTGAATTGTCGGGACAGCCCACAGATACGCAGTATTTT. Amino acids: CASSELSGQPTDTQYF.

This clone has just one count. This sequence joins TRBV30 and TRBJ2-5; 10 bases match TRBD2. Germline loops: CDR1 GTSNPN, CDR2 SVGIG (reference sequence). This CDR3 has 15 amino acids. V was clipped by 5 bases and J by 1 base; unmatched bases: 7. The CDR3 loop is CAWGVAGGFQETQYF. The CDR3 DNA sequence: TGTGCCTGGGGGGTAGCGGGGGGCTTCCAAGAGACCCAGTACTTC.

This clone was seen a few times. V gene TRBV7-9 combines with J gene TRBJ1-5; D remains unclear. CDR1 SEHNR and CDR2 FQNEAQ come from the germline V gene (reference sequence). There are 14 residues in the CDR3. Trimming pared 6 bases from V and 1 base from J, leaving 10 bases between. The CDR3: CASSLAGSNQPQHF. CDR3 bases: TGTGCCAGCAGTTTGGCGGGGAGCAATCAGCCCCAGCATTTT.

Written as DNA, the CDR3 is TGCGCCAGCAGCTTTCTAGCGGGGATCACAGATACGCAGTATTTT. Translation: CASSFLAGITDTQYF. J is TRBJ2-3 and V is TRBV5-1; 9 bases align to TRBD2. The CDR3 consists of 15 residues. Germline V lookup: CDR1 SGHRS, CDR2 YFSETQ. After removal of 2 bases from V and 2 bases from J, the junction contained 3 bases not matched to a gene.

The chain couples TRBV6-4 to TRBJ2-1, with TRBD2 matching over 9 bases. CDR1 and CDR2 from the germline V gene are MRHNA and SNTAGT. The V segment lost 6 bases and the J segment 8 bases; nucleotides outside the gene matches: 17. CDR3 size: 17 residues. CDR3 amino acids: CASSPLQATSGGDEQFF. In DNA, the CDR3 is TGTGCCAGCAGCCCGCTTCAGGCGACTAGCGGAGGTGATGAGCAGTTCTTC.

This chain uses TRBV11-3 with TRBJ1-1; maybe TRBD1 (5 bases). This CDR3 comprises 14 residues. Trimming removed 5 bases from V and 4 bases from J, with 14 bases in between. Germline V CDR1 and CDR2: SGHNT, YENEEA. CDR3 sequence reads: CASSPTAPGTEAFF. The CDR3 coding sequence is TGTGCCAGCAGCCCGACAGCCCCCGGCACTGAAGCTTTCTTT.

The chain has TRBV6-4 and TRBJ1-1; possibly TRBD1 for D (6 bases). From germline, CDR1 is MRHNA and CDR2 SNTAGT. V was clipped by 4 bases and J by 2 bases, with 8 bases between them. The length of the CDR3 is 13 residues. CDR3 protein: CASSVDSNTEAFF. CDR3 nucleotides: TGTGCCAGCAGTGTGGACAGCAACACTGAAGCTTTCTTT.

The V gene is TRBV6-5, the J gene TRBJ2-7; 10 bases are shared with TRBD2. CDR3 length equals 15 residues. J gave up 2 bases and V 2 bases, and 3 bases lay outside the gene matches. CDR1 is MNHEY and CDR2 is SVGAGI in the germline V gene. CDR3 sequence: CASSYQTSGAYEQYF. In nucleotides, the CDR3 is TGTGCCAGCAGTTACCAAACTAGCGGGGCCTACGAGCAGTACTTC.